Each of the 30 T cell receptor beta chains below was sequenced from the same sample in a study of response to subunit inactivated influenza vaccine. TCRdb recomputed calls from the RT-PCR reads with MiXCR, one row per CDR3 protein. The sample consists of hundreds of thousands of distinct CDR3 sequences, 10% to 15% of them appearing once. The material sequenced was PBMCs from blood, taken 45 days after vaccination. The origin of the receptors is a man aged 50 to 60 who received an inactivated influenza vaccine.

Only a few counts were recorded for this clonotype. The CDR3 loop is CAWSVGNQPQHF. CDR3 coding DNA: TGTGCCTGGAGTGTAGGGAATCAGCCCCAGCATTTT. The rearrangement links TRBV30 to TRBJ1-5; D call uncertain. The CDR3 extends over 12 amino acids. V was shortened by 0 bases and J by 4 bases, with 4 bases between the two germline ends. Germline CDR1 is GTSNPN and CDR2 is SVGIG (reference sequence).

This clonotype has more than one count but fewer than ten. The V gene is TRBV27, the J gene TRBJ2-7; D is perhaps TRBD1 (6 bases). Deletions cut 8 bases from V and 6 bases from J, with 29 bases between. The CDR3 sequence is 17 residues long. From germline, CDR1 is MNHEY and CDR2 SMNVEV (reference sequence). The CDR3 loop is CASDPEPLQGQGGEQYF. The CDR3 nucleotides are TGTGCCAGCGATCCTGAACCTCTACAGGGTCAAGGCGGCGAGCAGTACTTC.

V gene TRBV19 combines with J gene TRBJ1-6; 7 bases are shared with TRBD1. In germline, CDR1 is LNHDA, CDR2 SQIVND (reference sequence). The CDR3 extends over 17 amino acids. With V trimmed by 5 bases and J by 6 bases, 13 bases remained unmatched. The CDR3 DNA reads as TGTGCCAGTAGTCTCCGAGAGGGGGCTGTGTTTAATTCACCCCTCCACTTT. This translates into CASSLREGAVFNSPLHF.

This sequence joins TRBV7-8 and TRBJ2-2, with D possibly matching TRBD1 (6 bases). The CDR3 totals 16 residues. The germline V gene encodes CDR1 SGHVS and CDR2 FQNEAQ. The V end lost 5 bases, the J end lost 0 bases, and 13 bases lay between the germline ends. The CDR3 loop is CASSTNRAPNTGELFF. CDR3 in DNA: TGTGCCAGCAGCACAAACAGGGCTCCGAACACCGGGGAGCTGTTTTTT.

This chain joins TRBV7-8 and TRBJ2-1; 8 nucleotides match TRBD2. V dropped 2 bases and J dropped 6; count of bases not matched to a gene: 6. CDR3 length: 15 residues. Germline V gene data show CDR1 as SGHVS and CDR2 as FQNEAQ. In DNA, the CDR3 is TGTGCCAGCAGCTTAAGCGGGAGTTCGTTCAATGAGCAGTTCTTC. As protein: CASSLSGSSFNEQFF. Using reference TRBV7-8 and TRBJ2-1 for the parts outside the CDR3, the full variable domain is GAGVSQSPRYKVAKRGQDVALRCDPISGHVSLFWYQQALGQGPEFLTYFQNEAQLDKSGLPSDRFFAERPEGSVSTLKIQRTQQEDSAVYLCASSLSGSSFNEQFFGPGTRLTVL.

This clonotype has a handful of counts. The J gene is TRBJ2-1, the V gene TRBV9; D possibly matches TRBD1 or TRBD2 (6 bases each). Germline CDR1 and CDR2: SGDLS and YYNGEE. The CDR3 covers 15 residues. V was cut by 0 bases and J by 3 bases, with 10 bases left in between. The CDR3 loop reads CASSVEGGDYNEQFF. The CDR3 DNA reads as TGTGCCAGCAGCGTAGAGGGGGGCGACTACAATGAGCAGTTCTTC.

The rearrangement links TRBV12-3 or TRBV12-4 to TRBJ2-7; either TRBD1 or TRBD2 may fit D (5 bases each). V was shortened by 5 bases and J by 2 bases, with 16 bases between the two germline ends. The CDR3 is made up of 15 amino acids. The CDR3 sequence is CASSRLGTDTYEQYF. In DNA, the CDR3 is TGTGCCAGCAGTCGCCTCGGGACCGACACCTACGAGCAGTACTTC.

The CDR3 DNA reads TGTGCCAGCAGCGTAGCGGGCACCGGGGAGCTGTTTTTT. Protein: CASSVAGTGELFF. The rearrangement links TRBV9 to TRBJ2-2; D is unresolved. Germline values: CDR1 SGDLS, CDR2 YYNGEE. V lost 0 bases and J 4 bases, leaving 4 bases between the germline ends. CDR3 length: 13 residues.

The chain uses TRBV20-1 and TRBJ2-3; TRBD2 agrees at 12 bases. The junction had 7 bases not matched to a gene; V was cut back by 5 bases and J by 4 bases. The CDR3 extends over 15 amino acids. Looked up from germline, CDR1 is DFQATT and CDR2 is SNEGSKA (reference sequence). The CDR3 reads CSAPGRLAGADTQYF. The CDR3 nucleotides read TGCAGTGCTCCGGGGCGACTAGCGGGAGCAGATACGCAGTATTTT.

This clonotype showed up just a few times. This chain connects TRBV4-3 to TRBJ2-5; 7 bases match TRBD2. The V segment lost 0 bases and the J segment 7 bases; nucleotides outside the gene matches: 5. This CDR3 comprises 14 residues. CDR1 is LGHNA and CDR2 is YSLEER in the germline V gene. The CDR3 protein is CASSQDRGGRTQYF. In DNA form, the CDR3 reads TGCGCCAGCAGCCAAGATCGGGGAGGGCGGACCCAGTACTTC.

This clonotype came up a few times. V gene TRBV6-1 combines with J gene TRBJ2-2; 7 nucleotides agree with TRBD2. Germline V gene sequence: CDR1 MNHNS, CDR2 SASEGT. J lost 5 bases, V lost 8 bases, and 11 bases had no gene match. The CDR3 spans 15 residues. In DNA, the CDR3 is TGTGCCAGCCGGGAGGCCGGGACCATGACCGGGGAGCTGTTTTTT. Its translation is CASREAGTMTGELFF.

The chain recombines TRBV6-2 or TRBV6-3 with TRBJ1-2, with D possibly TRBD1 on 6 matching bases. CDR1 is MNHEY and CDR2 is SVGEGT in the germline V gene. This CDR3 is 13 amino acids long. V lost 6 bases and J lost 4, with 12 bases in between. Here the CDR3 reads CASSNRESYGYTF. The CDR3 DNA is TGTGCCAGCAGCAACAGGGAGAGCTATGGCTACACCTTC.

There are many counts of this clonotype. The chain has TRBV12-3 or TRBV12-4 and TRBJ2-7; tentative D call: TRBD1 (5 bases). V lost 2 bases and J 6 bases, leaving 14 bases between the germline ends. The CDR3 totals 14 residues. The CDR3 DNA follows: TGTGCCAGCAGTTTATCATACAGGACCCCCGAGCAGTACTTC. Translating gives CASSLSYRTPEQYF.

The chain is built from TRBV27 and TRBJ1-2, with D perhaps TRBD1 (5 bases). Germline V gene lookup returns CDR1 MNHEY and CDR2 SMNVEV (reference sequence). Trimming shortened V by 3 bases and J by 7 bases, and 18 bases separated the two germline ends. The CDR3 spans 15 residues. The CDR3 protein is CASSLDRQGFRGYTF. The CDR3 nucleotides are TGTGCCAGCAGTTTGGACCGCCAGGGATTTCGTGGCTACACCTTC.

This clonotype appeared a few times. The V and J genes are TRBV5-1 and TRBJ1-5; D perhaps matches TRBD1 (5 bases). This CDR3 contains 15 residues. Trimming stripped 1 base from V and 7 bases from J, with 15 bases between. Germline CDR1 SGHRS, CDR2 YFSETQ. The CDR3 sequence: CASSLSVLEGQPQHF. DNA for the CDR3: TGCGCCAGCAGCTTGAGTGTTTTAGAGGGGCAGCCCCAGCATTTT.

V and J are TRBV6-2 or TRBV6-3 and TRBJ2-2; TRBD2 matches 7 bases. This CDR3 is 17 amino acids long. J was trimmed by 0 bases and V by 0 bases; bases with no gene match: 4. Looked up from germline, CDR1 is MNHEY and CDR2 is SVGEGT. The DNA for the CDR3 is TGTGCCAGCAGTTACTCCCCTAGCGGAACGAACACCGGGGAGCTGTTTTTT. Translating it yields CASSYSPSGTNTGELFF.

This chain links TRBV12-3 or TRBV12-4 with TRBJ1-1; D not resolved. The V and J ends lost 7 bases and 0 bases respectively, with 12 bases between them. The CDR3 is made up of 14 amino acids. The CDR3 DNA is TGTGCCAGCACCCCATCGCGTCTGAACACTGAAGCTTTCTTT. Encoded protein: CASTPSRLNTEAFF.

This clonotype came up a few times. The chain has TRBV5-1 and TRBJ2-3; 8 bases align to TRBD1. This CDR3 has 15 residues. The V segment lost 0 bases and the J segment 8 bases; nucleotides outside the gene matches: 8. In germline, CDR1 is SGHRS, CDR2 YFSETQ. CDR3 sequence (DNA): TGCGCCAGCAGCTTGGTGGCAGGGGGCAGGCGTACGCAGTATTTT. Protein product: CASSLVAGGRRTQYF.

The rearrangement joins TRBV6-2 or TRBV6-3 to TRBJ2-2, with 7 bases aligning to TRBD1. CDR1 is MNHEY, CDR2 SVGEGT, per germline. The CDR3 consists of 15 residues. The V gene end was trimmed by 6 bases and the J gene end by 6 bases; junction bases not matched to a gene: 10. The CDR3 coding sequence is TGTGCCAGCAGAACCATTACAGGGGTCTCCGGGGAGCTGTTTTTT. Its translation: CASRTITGVSGELFF.

This chain uses TRBV5-1 with TRBJ2-1; weak D call: TRBD2 (6 bases). The CDR3 runs to 13 residues. CDR1 is SGHRS, CDR2 YFSETQ, per germline. The V gene lost 4 bases and the J gene lost 6 bases, with 11 bases spanning the gap. CDR3: CASSRGTINEQFF. CDR3 bases: TGCGCCAGCAGCCGCGGGACGATCAATGAGCAGTTCTTC.

The chain combines TRBV9 with TRBJ2-7; D unclear. Germline V gene lookup returns CDR1 SGDLS and CDR2 YYNGEE. The CDR3 extends over 15 amino acids. V was clipped by 3 bases and J by 5 bases, with 18 bases between them. This chain's CDR3 is CASSAGYLGMNEQYF. In nucleotides, the CDR3 is TGTGCCAGCAGCGCCGGCTACCTGGGGATGAACGAGCAGTACTTC.

This clonotype was counted many times. The chain carries TRBV12-3 or TRBV12-4 and TRBJ1-2; 11 bases agree with TRBD1. CDR3 length: 16 residues. V shed 5 bases and J 0 bases; nucleotides not matched to a gene: 5. DNA for the CDR3: TGTGCCAGCAGTCCCGGACAGGGGGCGGCTAACTATGGCTACACCTTC. Translation: CASSPGQGAANYGYTF.

The chain has TRBV12-3 or TRBV12-4 and TRBJ2-1, with a possible D match to TRBD2 (5 bases). This CDR3 is 14 amino acids long. Trimming cost V 4 bases and J 7 bases, with 14 bases left between them. The CDR3 region has the DNA TGTGCCAGCAGTTCCCCCCGGACTTGGAATGAGCAGTTCTTC. It yields the protein CASSSPRTWNEQFF.

This clonotype was observed a handful of times. CDR3 nucleotides: TGTGCCAGCAGTTTAAGTATAACCAGGGGGTACGAGCAGTACTTC. It yields the protein CASSLSITRGYEQYF. The chain links TRBV12-3 or TRBV12-4 to TRBJ2-7, with 7 bases fitting TRBD1. Trimming took 2 bases from V and 4 from J; bases not matched to a gene: 8. The CDR3 is made up of 15 amino acids.

This clonotype was seen more than once but under ten times. CDR3 coding DNA: TGTGCCAGCCGGGACGTAGGCACAGATACGCAGTATTTT. The encoded protein is CASRDVGTDTQYF. V gene TRBV6-2 or TRBV6-3 combines with J gene TRBJ2-3; perhaps D is TRBD1 or TRBD2 (5 bases each). V lost 8 bases to trimming and J lost 1 base, with 10 bases between them. The CDR3 runs 13 residues. Germline V CDR1 and CDR2: MNHEY, SVGEGT.

This clonotype has at least ten counts. The chain carries TRBV4-1 and TRBJ1-3; possible D gene TRBD1, 5 bases. The CDR3 has 17 residues. Trimming removed 0 bases from V and 2 bases from J, with 14 bases in between. Germline CDR1 reads MGHRA; CDR2 reads YSYEKL. CDR3 residues: CASSQDAGKLAGNTIYF. The CDR3 nucleotides are TGCGCCAGCAGCCAAGATGCAGGGAAGCTCGCTGGAAACACCATATATTTT.

This clonotype was counted many times. The genes are TRBV5-1 and TRBJ2-3, with D perhaps given as TRBD1 or TRBD2 (5 bases each). The CDR3 is 14 residues long. The germline V gene has CDR1 SGHRS and CDR2 YFSETQ. V was shortened by 0 bases and J by 3 bases, with 8 bases between the two germline ends. Here the CDR3 DNA reads TGCGCCAGCAGCTTGGAGAGGGGAACAGATACGCAGTATTTT. This gives the protein CASSLERGTDTQYF.

This clonotype was counted ten times or more. The chain has TRBV29-1 and TRBJ2-1; 8 positions agree with TRBD2. CDR3 length: 15 amino acids. J was trimmed by 9 bases and V by 6 bases; bases with no gene match: 16. CDR1 and CDR2 (germline): SQVTM, ANQGSEA. Here the CDR3 reads CSVRRTSSVELEQFF. The DNA for the CDR3 is TGCAGCGTCCGACGGACTAGCTCGGTTGAACTTGAGCAGTTCTTC.

This clonotype has only a few counts. J is TRBJ2-1 and V is TRBV20-1; D tentatively fits TRBD1 or TRBD2 (5 bases each). The CDR3 is 16 residues long. V was clipped by 5 bases and J by 2 bases, with 19 bases between them. Germline CDR1 reads DFQATT; CDR2 reads SNEGSKA (reference sequence). As DNA, the CDR3 is TGCAGTGCTCGCGTCGCCGGGACCCAAGCCTACAATGAGCAGTTCTTC. Translation gives CSARVAGTQAYNEQFF.

This clonotype was found a few times. This rearrangement joins TRBV20-1 to TRBJ2-5; 10 nucleotides line up with TRBD2. The CDR3 consists of 16 residues. In germline, CDR1 is DFQATT, CDR2 SNEGSKA (reference sequence). The V and J ends lost 0 bases and 4 bases, in that order; junction bases with no gene match: 8. CDR3 protein: CSARDPVSGGPETQYF. The CDR3 nucleotides are TGCAGTGCTAGAGATCCGGTTAGCGGGGGGCCAGAGACCCAGTACTTC.